These 8 T cell receptor beta chains came from one sample sequenced in a study of immune cell composition in non-small cell lung cancer (dated by TCRdb to the late 2010s). Normal lung samples came from the same patient and were non-adjacent lung tissue collected as far from the tumour as possible, with a minimum distance of 3 cm. Library preparation was by the immunoSEQ multiplex PCR assay. TCRdb took over this immuneACCESS table, retaining in-frame rearrangements with V and J assigned. Such tables are incomplete; in checked studies, under half of the missing clones stem from an unresolved V gene, and the remainder is unexplained. For this sample the table gives roughly 5,800 clones, of which 70% to 90% were detected only once. Jointly, the top ten make up less than 8% of the sample. The material sequenced was non-adjacent lung tissue. The receptors derive from a human donor with non-small cell lung cancer.

This chain joins TRBV30 and TRBJ2-3, with 8 bases that match TRBD2. J was trimmed by 4 bases and V by 4 bases; bases with no gene match: 7. CDR3 size: 14 residues. Germline V lookup: CDR1 GTSNPN, CDR2 SVGIG (reference sequence). The CDR3 reads CAWKPGGSPDTQYF. The CDR3 bases are TGTGCCTGGAAACCGGGGGGGTCCCCAGATACGCAGTATTTT.

The V and J genes are TRBV5-8 and TRBJ1-2, with 7 bases matching TRBD1. J was trimmed by 3 bases and V by 3 bases; bases with no gene match: 8. CDR3 size: 15 residues. CDR1 SGHTS and CDR2 YDEGEE come from the germline V gene. The CDR3: CASSSYRGLDYGYTF. The CDR3, as DNA: TGTGCCAGCAGCTCATACAGGGGTTTAGACTATGGCTACACCTTC.

This clone was seen only once. The genes are TRBV9 and TRBJ2-7; 7 bases line up with TRBD2. This CDR3 comprises 16 residues. Trimming cost V 4 bases and J 5 bases; bases outside gene matches: 15. Germline loops: CDR1 SGDLS, CDR2 YYNGEE. Here the CDR3 DNA reads TGTGCCAGCAGCCCTACCATAGGGGAGGGCCTCCACGAGCAGTACTTC. Translated: CASSPTIGEGLHEQYF.

The V gene is TRBV29-1, the J gene TRBJ2-5, with 7 bases fitting TRBD1. The CDR3 covers 12 residues. V shed 7 bases, J shed 3 bases, and the junction held 5 bases outside the gene matches. Germline CDR1 SQVTM, CDR2 ANQGSEA. The CDR3 DNA is TGCAGCGCAAGGGACAGAAAAGAGACCCAGTACTTC. Residues: CSARDRKETQYF. Combining the CDR3 with reference TRBV29-1 and TRBJ2-5 gives the whole variable domain SAVISQKPSRDICQRGTSLTIQCQVDSQVTMMFWYRQQPGQSLTLIATANQGSEATYESGFVIDKFPISRPNLTFSTLTVSNMSPEDSSIYLCSARDRKETQYFGPGTRLLVL.

The rearrangement uses TRBV4-2 and TRBJ2-7; 10 nucleotides match TRBD2. The CDR3 length is 18 residues. Per germline, CDR1 LGHNA and CDR2 YNFKEQ. The junction had 13 bases not matched to a gene; V was cut back by 3 bases and J by 2 bases. CDR3 DNA sequence: TGTGCCAGCAGCCAGGGGCAGGGGGCACTAGCGGGGACCTACGAGCAGTACTTC. Amino acids: CASSQGQGALAGTYEQYF.

The sample holds a few counts of this clone. The chain carries TRBV15 and TRBJ2-3; weak D call: TRBD1 (5 bases). This CDR3 spans 15 amino acids. V was pared by 0 bases and J by 2 bases, with 9 bases between. In germline, CDR1 is LNHNV, CDR2 YYDKDF (reference sequence). CDR3 in DNA: TGTGCCACCAGCAGAGATGGGGCAGCCACAGATACGCAGTATTTT. Translating gives CATSRDGAATDTQYF.

The V call is TRBV2, the J call TRBJ1-5; D is possibly TRBD1 (6 bases). Trimming took 2 bases from V and 9 from J, leaving 17 bases between them. The CDR3 is made up of 15 amino acids. Germline CDR1 reads SNHLY; CDR2 reads FYNNEI. This CDR3 reads CASSERGGLGGPQHF. CDR3 in DNA: TGTGCCAGCAGTGAAAGGGGGGGCCTAGGTGGGCCCCAGCATTTT. The whole variable domain, filled in from reference TRBV2 and TRBJ1-5, reads EPEVTQTPSHQVTQMGQEVILRCVPISNHLYFYWYRQILGQKVEFLVSFYNNEISEKSEIFDDQFSVERPDGSNFTLKIRSTKLEDSAMYFCASSERGGLGGPQHFGDGTRLSIL.

This chain links TRBV11-2 with TRBJ2-1; TRBD2 agrees at 13 bases. Germline V gives CDR1 SGHAT, CDR2 FQNNGV. This CDR3 spans 18 amino acids. The ends lost 5 bases at V and 5 bases at J; junction bases unmatched: 12. The CDR3 loop is CASSPGLAGRSRNNEQFF. The CDR3 DNA is TGTGCCAGCAGCCCGGGACTAGCGGGACGATCTAGAAACAATGAGCAGTTCTTC.